Shown below are 14 T cell receptor beta chains from a single sample sequenced in a study of CD8+ T cells in alopecia areata. Following RNA extraction, reverse transcription yielded cDNA that acted as the sequencing template. Sequenced by immunoSEQ multiplex PCR; TCRdb stores in-frame clones only, minus some. The table records 170,000 or so clones, under 60% of them present only once. The treatment was: oral pan-JAK inhibitor, 5-10 mg twice daily. This sample comprised CD8+ T cells sorted from blood, obtained at week 24, from a patient treated with tofacitinib. These receptors all come from a human donor with alopecia areata.

This rearrangement joins TRBV9 to TRBJ1-2; unclear D gene. Germline V gene sequence: CDR1 SGDLS, CDR2 YYNGEE. The ends were cut back, 5 bases at V and 8 bases at J, with 10 bases in the middle. The CDR3 length is 11 residues. The CDR3 DNA is TGTGCCAGCAGGGATTCCCTGGGCTACACCTTC. This sequence encodes CASRDSLGYTF.

The count of this clone is one. The chain combines TRBV10-3 with TRBJ2-7; 9 nucleotides agree with TRBD2. This CDR3 is built from 16 residues. Germline loops: CDR1 ENHRY, CDR2 SYGVKD. Germline trimming cut 5 bases from V and 0 bases from J; bases unmatched to any gene: 8. The chain's CDR3 is CAISPGASGDSYEQYF. The CDR3, as DNA: TGTGCCATCAGTCCAGGGGCTAGCGGGGACTCCTACGAGCAGTACTTC.

V gene TRBV9 combines with J gene TRBJ2-3; D is unresolved. This CDR3 has 13 amino acids. V lost 0 bases and J lost 2, with 4 bases in between. Germline V CDR1 and CDR2: SGDLS, YYNGEE. CDR3 nucleotides: TGTGCCAGCAGCGTAGGGGACACAGATACGCAGTATTTT. Translated: CASSVGDTDTQYF. Drawing the rest from reference TRBV9 and TRBJ2-3, the complete variable domain is DSGVTQTPKHLITATGQRVTLRCSPRSGDLSVYWYQQSLDQGLQFLIQYYNGEERAKGNILERFSAQQFPDLHSELNLSSLELGDSALYFCASSVGDTDTQYFGPGTRLTVL.

The rearrangement links TRBV5-6 to TRBJ2-7; TRBD2 might be the D (6 bases). The CDR3 is made up of 16 amino acids. From germline, CDR1 is SGHDT and CDR2 YYEEEE. V was clipped by 4 bases and J by 4 bases, with 21 bases between them. The CDR3 DNA is TGTGCCAGCAGCACGGGGGAGTCTAATAGGAAGTACGAGCAGTACTTC. This sequence encodes CASSTGESNRKYEQYF.

This clone was seen once. V usage is TRBV4-2 and J usage is TRBJ1-5, with a possible D match to TRBD1 (5 bases). The CDR3 runs 13 residues. Per germline, CDR1 LGHNA and CDR2 YNFKEQ. The V gene lost 3 bases and the J gene lost 6 bases, with 9 bases spanning the gap. The CDR3 region is CASSHGRVQPQHF. The CDR3 coding sequence is TGTGCCAGCAGCCATGGCAGGGTTCAGCCCCAGCATTTT.

This chain uses TRBV27 with TRBJ2-5; TRBD2 aligns across 8 bases. The V and J ends lost 2 bases and 2 bases, in that order; junction bases with no gene match: 4. CDR1 MNHEY and CDR2 SMNVEV come from the germline V gene (reference sequence). The CDR3 is made up of 15 amino acids. CDR3: CASSLGAGAQETQYF. In DNA, the CDR3 is TGTGCCAGCAGTTTAGGAGCGGGGGCTCAAGAGACCCAGTACTTC.

The chain couples TRBV2 to TRBJ1-5; TRBD1 is a possible D gene (5 bases). The ends were cut back, 3 bases at V and 0 bases at J, with 9 bases in the middle. The CDR3 is 15 residues long. The germline V gene encodes CDR1 SNHLY and CDR2 FYNNEI. The DNA of the CDR3 is TGTGCCAGCAGTGATTCCAGGGTTAGCAATCAGCCCCAGCATTTT. Amino acid sequence: CASSDSRVSNQPQHF.

This clone was seen a handful of times. The J gene is TRBJ2-1, the V gene TRBV2; 7 bases align to TRBD2. Per germline, CDR1 SNHLY and CDR2 FYNNEI. Trimming removed 8 bases from V and 4 bases from J; junction bases left unmatched: 17. The CDR3 consists of 17 residues. CDR3 region: CASRIAGVRVRYNEQFF. The DNA of the CDR3 is TGTGCCAGCCGAATTGCGGGGGTTCGGGTACGATACAATGAGCAGTTCTTC. Using reference TRBV2 and TRBJ2-1 for the parts outside the CDR3, the full variable domain is EPEVTQTPSHQVTQMGQEVILRCVPISNHLYFYWYRQILGQKVEFLVSFYNNEISEKSEIFDDQFSVERPDGSNFTLKIRSTKLEDSAMYFCASRIAGVRVRYNEQFFGPGTRLTVL.

The J gene is TRBJ1-1, the V gene TRBV29-1; D is undetermined. Trimming took 0 bases from V and 4 from J, leaving 9 bases between them. CDR1 SQVTM and CDR2 ANQGSEA come from the germline V gene. This CDR3 is 13 amino acids long. The CDR3: CSVEEGFGTEAFF. CDR3 nucleotide sequence: TGCAGCGTTGAAGAAGGCTTTGGCACTGAAGCTTTCTTT.

The rearrangement links TRBV9 to TRBJ2-3; 10 nucleotides line up with TRBD2. This CDR3 comprises 16 residues. V lost 3 bases and J lost 4; bases outside the gene matches: 8. Germline CDR1 is SGDLS and CDR2 is YYNGEE. The CDR3 spells CASSGPQRGGPDTQYF. DNA of the CDR3: TGTGCCAGCAGCGGCCCTCAGCGGGGGGGCCCAGATACGCAGTATTTT.

This clone showed up just a few times. The chain uses TRBV7-9 and TRBJ2-7, with a possible D match to TRBD2 (5 bases). V lost 3 bases and J 7 bases, leaving 16 bases between the germline ends. The germline CDR1 and CDR2 sequences are SEHNR and FQNEAQ (reference sequence). The CDR3 is made up of 14 amino acids. The CDR3 protein is CASSFQWATGEQYF. CDR3 sequence (DNA): TGTGCCAGCAGCTTTCAATGGGCCACGGGGGAGCAGTACTTC.

The chain is built from TRBV2 and TRBJ2-2; D remains ambiguous. Germline values: CDR1 SNHLY, CDR2 FYNNEI. V lost 3 bases and J lost 4, with 9 bases in between. The CDR3 is 14 residues long. The CDR3 is CASSDWALTGELFF. The CDR3, as DNA: TGTGCCAGCAGTGATTGGGCACTCACCGGGGAGCTGTTTTTT.

The V gene is TRBV13, the J gene TRBJ2-3; D gene unclear. Germline CDR1 and CDR2: PRHDT and FYEKMQ (reference sequence). This CDR3 has 12 residues. V shed 1 base and J shed 5 bases, with 4 bases lying between them. The CDR3 region is CASSLDEDTQYF. The CDR3 DNA is TGTGCCAGCAGCTTAGACGAAGATACGCAGTATTTT.

This clone occurred a few times. This chain links TRBV7-2 with TRBJ1-1, with 7 bases that match TRBD1. Germline CDR1 and CDR2: SGHTA and FQGNSA. V lost 4 bases to trimming and J lost 0 bases; unmatched junction nucleotides: 11. This CDR3 region has 17 residues. CDR3 nucleotides: TGTGCCAGCAGCTCGACCGGGACAGAAGGACTGAACACTGAAGCTTTCTTT. This translates into CASSSTGTEGLNTEAFF. Together with reference TRBV7-2 and TRBJ1-1, the CDR3 gives the full variable domain: GAGVSQSPSNKVTEKGKDVELRCDPISGHTALYWYRQSLGQGLEFLIYFQGNSAPDKSGLPSDRFSAERTGGSVSTLTIQRTQQEDSAVYLCASSSTGTEGLNTEAFFGQGTRLTVV.